This T cell receptor (beta chain) was profiled in a study of blood T cell repertoires in COVID-19. Clones were read by immunoSEQ multiplex PCR, and TCRdb kept only the in-frame ones, dropping some. Of more than 200,000 clones listed, less than 85% are singletons. The CDR3 loop spans 12 amino acids. CDR1 is SGHVS and CDR2 is FQNEAQ in the germline V gene. V was clipped by 5 bases and J by 5 bases, with 7 bases between them. The source material was PBMCs or T cells enriched from blood (not recorded which). This clonotype originated in a man between 60 and 70 years old who had recovered from COVID-19. The rearrangement joins TRBV7-8 to TRBJ2-1; D gene uncertain. The CDR3: CASSPLNNEQFF. The CDR3 coding sequence is TGTGCCAGCAGCCCCCTAAACAATGAGCAGTTCTTC.